This T cell receptor beta chain appears in the sequencing data of a study of T cell responses to AZD1222 COVID-19 vaccine. General study results and limits: Repertoire sampling was restricted to post-peak T cell response timepoints. Just five to seven people given AZD1222 tested seropositive at baseline. Two doses of AZD1222 preceded a rise in Spike-specific TCR breadth and depth. Close to half of all spike-specific TCRs reportedly target regions of the variants that are unmutated.

On this clone itself: The antigen remains undetermined. In the same sample, other DNA sequences code for this CDR3.

The table came from immunoSEQ multiplex PCR; TCRdb's copy has only in-frame clones and leaves some out. The table has 110,000 or so clones, 90% to 95% seen once. The CDR3 has 11 amino acids. Germline-derived CDR1 and CDR2 are MDHEN and SYDVKM. Between the trimmed V and J ends, which lost 4 bases and 2 bases, there was a span of 2 bases. The genes are TRBV28 and TRBJ1-2; no reliable D call. The sample consisted of peripheral blood, taken on day 0 of AZD1222 vaccination. The source of this sequence is an adult in good health. CDR3 nucleotide sequence: TGTGCCAGCAGTTCCAACTATGGCTACACCTTC. Translating it yields CASSSNYGYTF.